The 27 T cell receptor beta chains below were found in one sample sequenced in a study of shared clonotypes between healthy human individuals (dated by TCRdb to the early 2020s). Library prep was done by the immunoSEQ multiplex PCR assay. This is the immuneACCESS table as TCRdb keeps it, with only in-frame sequences that have V and J called. A part of the clones is gone; compared with another copy, unresolved V genes explain less than half, and the rest is unexplained. The sample records more than 1 million clones, more than 75% of which are singletons. The top ten constitute under 0.65% of the sample. The specimen was memory CD4+ T cells from PBMCs. What this sample's cell subset or site label stands for: CD45RA-negative fraction. These receptors were obtained from a man in his late teens or twenties in good health. Some clones in this sample may be carry-over from other donors' samples.

The chain links TRBV5-4 to TRBJ2-4, with D perhaps matching TRBD1 or TRBD2 (5 bases each). CDR3 length equals 14 residues. The V end lost 4 bases, the J end lost 5 bases, and 13 bases lay between the germline ends. Germline values: CDR1 SGHNT, CDR2 YYREEE (reference sequence). The CDR3 reads CASSTQGVENIQYF. Here the CDR3 DNA reads TGTGCCAGCAGCACCCAGGGAGTCGAAAACATTCAGTACTTC.

The chain employs TRBV5-1 and TRBJ1-5, with a weak D call TRBD1 (6 bases). There are 15 residues in the CDR3. V lost 0 bases, J lost 3 bases, and 10 bases lay in between. CDR1 is SGHRS, CDR2 YFSETQ, per germline. In DNA, the CDR3 is TGCGCCAGCAGCTTGGAGGGGGTGCCCAATCAGCCCCAGCATTTT. Protein: CASSLEGVPNQPQHF. The full variable domain, in which reference TRBV5-1 and TRBJ1-5 provide the parts outside the CDR3, is KAGVTQTPRYLIKTRGQQVTLSCSPISGHRSVSWYQQTPGQGLQFLFEYFSETQRNKGNFPGRFSGRQFSNSRSEMNVSTLELGDSALYLCASSLEGVPNQPQHFGDGTRLSIL.

The CDR3, as DNA: TGTGCCAGCGCCCACCAGTTGCGAAATCAGCCCCAGCATTTT. It translates to CASAHQLRNQPQHF. The rearrangement uses TRBV28 and TRBJ1-5; D remains ambiguous. CDR1 is MDHEN, CDR2 SYDVKM, per germline. The CDR3 runs 14 residues. Deletions cut 8 bases from V and 4 bases from J, with 15 bases between.

This chain connects TRBV6-6 to TRBJ1-4, with D uncertain. Per germline, CDR1 MNHNY and CDR2 SVGAGI (reference sequence). V was shortened by 2 bases and J by 8 bases, with 9 bases between the two germline ends. This CDR3 region has 13 residues. CDR3 sequence reads: CASSYGFTEKLFF. The CDR3 nucleotides read TGTGCCAGCAGTTACGGGTTTACCGAAAAACTGTTTTTT.

A single count supports this clone. CDR3 in amino acids: CASRRGAAPQETQYF. The CDR3, as DNA: TGTGCCAGCAGAAGGGGTGCCGCTCCCCAAGAGACCCAGTACTTC. The V call is TRBV6-5, the J call TRBJ2-5, with D tentatively TRBD1 (5 bases). The CDR3 extends over 15 amino acids. Germline-derived CDR1 and CDR2 are MNHEY and SVGAGI. Trimming left V 6 bases short and J 1 base short, with 15 bases between.

This sequence joins TRBV30 and TRBJ2-5; tentative D call: TRBD2 (6 bases). Trimming took off 2 bases at V and 11 bases at J, with 12 bases between the two ends. CDR3 length equals 11 residues. Germline lookup yields CDR1 GTSNPN and CDR2 SVGIG (reference sequence). This chain's CDR3 is CAWSWDSQQYF. As DNA, the CDR3 is TGTGCCTGGAGTTGGGACTCCCAGCAGTACTTC.

This clone was counted a few times. The CDR3 DNA reads as TGTGCCTGGAGTGCGTCTGAGAATCAGCCCCAGCATTTT. Protein product: CAWSASENQPQHF. The V gene is TRBV30, the J gene TRBJ1-5; no firm D call. Trimming took 1 base from V and 4 from J, leaving 8 bases between them. Germline lookup yields CDR1 GTSNPN and CDR2 SVGIG (reference sequence). This CDR3 is 13 amino acids long.

This clone is a singleton in its sample. The chain links TRBV4-2 to TRBJ2-2; D remains unclear. The germline V gene encodes CDR1 LGHNA and CDR2 YNFKEQ. V was shortened by 1 base and J by 6 bases, with 15 bases between the two germline ends. This CDR3 comprises 16 residues. DNA for the CDR3: TGTGCCAGCAGCCAAGTTCTTACAGAGATGGCCGGGGAGCTGTTTTTT. Residues: CASSQVLTEMAGELFF.

J is TRBJ2-7 and V is TRBV9; D possibly corresponds to TRBD2 (5 bases). The CDR3 loop spans 15 amino acids. V gave up 4 bases and J gave up 2 bases, with 16 bases separating them. Germline V gene sequence: CDR1 SGDLS, CDR2 YYNGEE. The CDR3: CASSPIGSGPYEQYF. The CDR3, as DNA: TGTGCCAGCAGCCCAATCGGCAGCGGCCCCTACGAGCAGTACTTC.

In its sample, this clone was seen a few times. This chain connects TRBV7-2 to TRBJ1-1; unclear D gene. V lost 3 bases and J lost 10, with 18 bases in between. This CDR3 has 14 amino acids. Per the germline V gene, CDR1 is SGHTA and CDR2 is FQGNSA. CDR3 sequence: CASSFLQSPSRAFF. The DNA of the CDR3 is TGTGCCAGCAGCTTTCTACAGAGTCCGTCCCGAGCTTTCTTT.

This sequence joins TRBV5-1 and TRBJ1-6; D is ambiguous. The germline V gene has CDR1 SGHRS and CDR2 YFSETQ. CDR3 size: 15 residues. Between the trimmed V and J ends, which lost 0 bases and 0 bases, there was a span of 4 bases. CDR3 in DNA: TGCGCCAGCAGCTTGGAGGGCTCCTATAATTCACCCCTCCACTTT. Protein product: CASSLEGSYNSPLHF.

The chain carries TRBV6-5 and TRBJ2-7; D gene uncertain. The CDR3 runs 11 residues. Deletions cut 6 bases from V and 7 bases from J, with 10 bases between. Germline V lookup: CDR1 MNHEY, CDR2 SVGAGI. CDR3 DNA sequence: TGTGCCAGCAGATCAGGCCAGGAGCAGTACTTC. This encodes CASRSGQEQYF.

A remark on this clone: This same CDR3 is encoded by further DNA sequences in the sample. The chain carries TRBV5-1 and TRBJ2-1; D call uncertain. CDR1 SGHRS and CDR2 YFSETQ come from the germline V gene. Trimming shortened V by 4 bases and J by 0 bases, and 11 bases separated the two germline ends. CDR3 length: 15 residues. CDR3 sequence reads: CASSPDGSSYNEQFF. Written as DNA, the CDR3 is TGCGCCAGCAGCCCTGACGGTAGCTCCTACAATGAGCAGTTCTTC.

As regards this clone: Just one base apart from a much larger clone, this may be a read error. The chain uses TRBV28 and TRBJ2-3; possible D gene TRBD1, 5 bases. The CDR3 is made up of 16 amino acids. The germline gives CDR1 MDHEN, CDR2 SYDVKM. The CDR3 reads CASSGGGAPPDGTRYF. The CDR3 DNA follows: TGTGCCAGCAGTGGCGGTGGGGCCCCCCCCGATGGTACGCGGTATTTT.

This chain links TRBV5-1 with TRBJ2-2, with 9 bases fitting TRBD1. V was pared by 2 bases and J by 4 bases, with 6 bases of the junction left unmatched. Germline values: CDR1 SGHRS, CDR2 YFSETQ. The CDR3 has 16 amino acids. The CDR3 loop reads CASSFLPTGGTGELFF. As DNA, the CDR3 is TGCGCCAGCAGCTTTCTACCGACAGGGGGCACCGGGGAGCTGTTTTTT. Variable domain in full (rest from reference TRBV5-1 and TRBJ2-2): KAGVTQTPRYLIKTRGQQVTLSCSPISGHRSVSWYQQTPGQGLQFLFEYFSETQRNKGNFPGRFSGRQFSNSRSEMNVSTLELGDSALYLCASSFLPTGGTGELFFGEGSRLTVL.

The V and J genes are TRBV19 and TRBJ1-2; 9 nucleotides agree with TRBD1. J lost 3 bases, V lost 7 bases, and 9 bases had no gene match. The germline V gene encodes CDR1 LNHDA and CDR2 SQIVND (reference sequence). The length of the CDR3 is 15 residues. The CDR3 region is CASTNPGQGDYGYTF. DNA of the CDR3: TGTGCCAGTACGAATCCGGGACAGGGTGACTATGGCTACACCTTC.

This clone was counted a few times. Other DNA sequences in this sample translate to the same CDR3. The chain uses TRBV30 and TRBJ1-5; D gene unclear. Germline CDR1 GTSNPN, CDR2 SVGIG (reference sequence). The CDR3 is 13 amino acids. V lost 0 bases, J lost 4 bases, and 7 bases lay in between. This chain's CDR3 is CAWSVSGNQPQHF. The CDR3 DNA reads TGTGCCTGGAGTGTCTCGGGGAATCAGCCCCAGCATTTT.

This chain uses TRBV19 with TRBJ2-6, with 7 bases lining up with TRBD1. V shed 6 bases and J 1 base; nucleotides not matched to a gene: 6. Germline V CDR1 and CDR2: LNHDA, SQIVND (reference sequence). The CDR3 sequence is 16 residues long. CDR3 region: CASRTGKLSGANVLTF. The CDR3 DNA reads as TGTGCCAGTAGGACAGGGAAGTTATCTGGGGCCAACGTCCTGACTTTC.

The genes are TRBV28 and TRBJ1-3; maybe TRBD1 (5 bases). The CDR3 has 13 amino acids. V lost 7 bases, J lost 4 bases, and 11 bases lay in between. Germline V gene sequence: CDR1 MDHEN, CDR2 SYDVKM. The CDR3, as DNA: TGTGCCAGCACAGGACATTTCGGAAACACCATATATTTT. Protein sequence: CASTGHFGNTIYF.

This chain uses TRBV6-1 with TRBJ1-1, with a tentative D call TRBD1 (6 bases). The V and J ends lost 8 bases and 4 bases respectively, with 14 bases between them. Germline CDR1 and CDR2: MNHNS and SASEGT. The CDR3 is made up of 13 amino acids. The CDR3 nucleotides read TGTGCCAGCGCTCGCAGGGGAGTCACTGAAGCTTTCTTT. Its protein product is CASARRGVTEAFF.

The V and J genes are TRBV18 and TRBJ2-3; 9 bases agree with TRBD1. The junction had 5 bases not matched to a gene; V was cut back by 6 bases and J by 1 base. This CDR3 region has 15 residues. Germline CDR1 KGHSH, CDR2 LQKENI. CDR3 protein: CASSGDRVGTDTQYF. CDR3 DNA: TGTGCCAGCTCGGGGGACAGGGTCGGCACAGATACGCAGTATTTT.

The genes are TRBV14 and TRBJ2-6; possibly TRBD2 for D (5 bases). Germline V gene lookup returns CDR1 SGHDN and CDR2 FVKESK. The V and J ends lost 1 base and 0 bases respectively, with 13 bases between them. The CDR3 sequence is 18 residues long. The CDR3 reads CASSQGRLRGSGANVLTF. CDR3 coding DNA: TGTGCCAGCAGCCAAGGGAGGCTTCGGGGCTCTGGGGCCAACGTCCTGACTTTC.

The CDR3 sequence: CASFSGRGKGNGYTF. The CDR3 region has the DNA TGTGCCAGCTTCTCTGGCCGGGGGAAGGGGAATGGCTACACCTTC. The chain couples TRBV2 to TRBJ1-2; D is perhaps TRBD1 (5 bases). V lost 8 bases and J lost 6, with 22 bases in between. The CDR3 is made up of 15 amino acids. CDR1 and CDR2 from the germline V gene are SNHLY and FYNNEI. The entire variable domain, with the rest obtained from reference TRBV2 and TRBJ1-2, is as follows: EPEVTQTPSHQVTQMGQEVILRCVPISNHLYFYWYRQILGQKVEFLVSFYNNEISEKSEIFDDQFSVERPDGSNFTLKIRSTKLEDSAMYFCASFSGRGKGNGYTFGSGTRLTVV.

This chain links TRBV7-2 with TRBJ2-3; 9 bases match TRBD2. The trim removed 4 bases at V and 5 bases at J, leaving 7 bases unmatched. CDR1 SGHTA and CDR2 FQGNSA come from the germline V gene. The CDR3 sequence is 15 residues long. The CDR3 nucleotides read TGTGCCAGCAGCTCGGCCGCGGGAGGGTTAGATACGCAGTATTTT. It is translated as CASSSAAGGLDTQYF.

The chain is built from TRBV19 and TRBJ2-2, with a weak D call TRBD2 (5 bases). The germline V gene encodes CDR1 LNHDA and CDR2 SQIVND (reference sequence). The germline V and J ends were trimmed by 7 bases and 3 bases, with 12 bases remaining between them. This CDR3 is built from 14 residues. CDR3 nucleotides: TGTGCCAGTAAGGCTCCCGGGGACACCGGGGAGCTGTTTTTT. It specifies CASKAPGDTGELFF.

The V gene is TRBV10-3, the J gene TRBJ2-1; 7 bases are shared with TRBD1. The germline CDR1 and CDR2 sequences are ENHRY and SYGVKD. This CDR3 has 13 amino acids. V shed 10 bases and J 2 bases; nucleotides not matched to a gene: 5. CDR3 amino acids: CATGQGAYNEQFF. CDR3 nucleotide sequence: TGTGCCACCGGGCAGGGGGCCTACAATGAGCAGTTCTTC.

V and J are TRBV28 and TRBJ1-3; 7 nucleotides line up with TRBD1. With 5 bases clipped from V and 2 bases from J, the junction kept 3 bases outside the gene matches. There are 14 residues in the CDR3. Germline loops: CDR1 MDHEN, CDR2 SYDVKM. For the CDR3, the DNA is TGTGCCAGCAGTGCCGACAGGGCTGGAAACACCATATATTTT. Amino acid sequence: CASSADRAGNTIYF. Combining the CDR3 with reference TRBV28 and TRBJ1-3 gives the whole variable domain DVKVTQSSRYLVKRTGEKVFLECVQDMDHENMFWYRQDPGLGLRLIYFSYDVKMKEKGDIPEGYSVSREKKERFSLILESASTNQTSMYLCASSADRAGNTIYFGEGSWLTVV.